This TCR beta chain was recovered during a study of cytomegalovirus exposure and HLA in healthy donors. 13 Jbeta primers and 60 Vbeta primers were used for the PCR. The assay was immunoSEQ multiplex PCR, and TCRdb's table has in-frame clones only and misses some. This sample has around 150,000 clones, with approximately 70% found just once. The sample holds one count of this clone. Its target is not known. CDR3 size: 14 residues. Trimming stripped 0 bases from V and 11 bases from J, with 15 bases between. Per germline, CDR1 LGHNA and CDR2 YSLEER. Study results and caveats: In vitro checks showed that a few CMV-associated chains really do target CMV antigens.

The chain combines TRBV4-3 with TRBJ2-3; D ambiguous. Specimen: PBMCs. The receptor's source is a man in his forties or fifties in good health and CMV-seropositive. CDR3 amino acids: CASSQDQWVRGQYF. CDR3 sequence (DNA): TGCGCCAGCAGCCAAGATCAGTGGGTCAGAGGGCAGTATTTT.